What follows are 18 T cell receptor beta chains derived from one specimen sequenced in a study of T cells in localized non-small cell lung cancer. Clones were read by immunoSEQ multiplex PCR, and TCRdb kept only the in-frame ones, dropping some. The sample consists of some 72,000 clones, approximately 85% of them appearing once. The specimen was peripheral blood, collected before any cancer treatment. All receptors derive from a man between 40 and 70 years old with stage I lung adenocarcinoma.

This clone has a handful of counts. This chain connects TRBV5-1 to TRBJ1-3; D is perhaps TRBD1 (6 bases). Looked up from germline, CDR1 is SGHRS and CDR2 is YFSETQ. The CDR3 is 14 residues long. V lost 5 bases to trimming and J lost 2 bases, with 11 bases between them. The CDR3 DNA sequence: TGCGCCAGCAGGCTAGGGGGGCCTGGAAACACCATATATTTT. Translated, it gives CASRLGGPGNTIYF.

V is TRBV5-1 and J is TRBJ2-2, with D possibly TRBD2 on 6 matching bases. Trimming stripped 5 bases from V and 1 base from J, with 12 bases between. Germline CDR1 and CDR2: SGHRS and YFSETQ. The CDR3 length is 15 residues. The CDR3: CASSLGGMNTGELFF. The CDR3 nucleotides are TGCGCCAGCAGTCTGGGGGGAATGAACACCGGGGAGCTGTTTTTT.

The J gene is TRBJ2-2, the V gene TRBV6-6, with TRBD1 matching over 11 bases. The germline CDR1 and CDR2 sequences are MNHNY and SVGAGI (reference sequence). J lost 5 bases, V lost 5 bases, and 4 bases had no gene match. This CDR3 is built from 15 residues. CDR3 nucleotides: TGTGCCAGCAGTGTCCGGGACAGGGGGACCGGGGAGCTGTTTTTT. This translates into CASSVRDRGTGELFF.

The CDR3 region has the DNA TGTGCCAGCAAAGGGGGTAACAGGAATTCACCCCTCCACTTT. This codes for CASKGGNRNSPLHF. V usage is TRBV25-1 and J usage is TRBJ1-6; tentative D call: TRBD1 (6 bases). The V end lost 7 bases, the J end lost 7 bases, and 14 bases lay between the germline ends. This CDR3 region has 14 residues. Germline CDR1 MGHDK, CDR2 SYGVNS.

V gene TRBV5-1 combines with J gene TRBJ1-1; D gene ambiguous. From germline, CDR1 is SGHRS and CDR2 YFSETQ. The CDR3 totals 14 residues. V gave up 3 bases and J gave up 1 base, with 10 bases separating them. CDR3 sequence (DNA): TGCGCCAGCAGCTGGCTAGGGCCGAACACTGAAGCTTTCTTT. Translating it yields CASSWLGPNTEAFF.

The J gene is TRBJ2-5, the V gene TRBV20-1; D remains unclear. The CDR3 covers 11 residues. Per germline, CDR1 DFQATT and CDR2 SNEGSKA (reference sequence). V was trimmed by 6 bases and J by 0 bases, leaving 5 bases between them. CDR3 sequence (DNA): TGCAGTGCCCAAGACCAAGAGACCCAGTACTTC. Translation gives CSAQDQETQYF.

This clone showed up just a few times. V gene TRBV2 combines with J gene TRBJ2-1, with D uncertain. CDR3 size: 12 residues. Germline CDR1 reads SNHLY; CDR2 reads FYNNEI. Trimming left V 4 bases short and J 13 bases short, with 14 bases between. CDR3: CASSGPVLVQFF. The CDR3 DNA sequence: TGTGCCAGCAGTGGACCCGTTCTGGTCCAGTTCTTC.

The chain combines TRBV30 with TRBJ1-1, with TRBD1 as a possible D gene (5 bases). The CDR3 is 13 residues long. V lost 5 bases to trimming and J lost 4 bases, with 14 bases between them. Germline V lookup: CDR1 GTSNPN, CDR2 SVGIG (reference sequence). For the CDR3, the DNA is TGTGCCTGGGATTTCAGGGTGTCCACTGAAGCTTTCTTT. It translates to CAWDFRVSTEAFF. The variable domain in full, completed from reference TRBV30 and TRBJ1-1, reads SQTIHQWPATLVQPVGSPLSLECTVEGTSNPNLYWYRQAAGRGLQLLFYSVGIGQISSEVPQNLSASRPQDRQFILSSKKLLLSDSGFYLCAWDFRVSTEAFFGQGTRLTVV.

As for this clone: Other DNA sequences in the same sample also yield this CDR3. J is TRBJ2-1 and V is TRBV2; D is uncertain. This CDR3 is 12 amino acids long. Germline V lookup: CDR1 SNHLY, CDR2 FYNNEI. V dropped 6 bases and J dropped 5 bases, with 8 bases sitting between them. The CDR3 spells CASRGRDNEQFF. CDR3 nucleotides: TGTGCCAGCAGAGGACGGGACAATGAGCAGTTCTTC.

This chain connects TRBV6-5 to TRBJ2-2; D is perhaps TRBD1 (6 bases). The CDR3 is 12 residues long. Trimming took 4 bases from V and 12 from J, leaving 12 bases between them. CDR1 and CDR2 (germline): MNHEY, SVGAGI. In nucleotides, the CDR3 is TGTGCCAGCAGTTCATTCCAGGGGAAGCTGTTTTTT. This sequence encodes CASSSFQGKLFF.

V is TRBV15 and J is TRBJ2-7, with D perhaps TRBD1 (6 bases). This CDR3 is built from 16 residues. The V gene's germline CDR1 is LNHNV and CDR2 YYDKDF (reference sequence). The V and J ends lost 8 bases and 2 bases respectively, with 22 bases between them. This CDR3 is CATGRDRSFSTYEQYF. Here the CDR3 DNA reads TGTGCCACCGGAAGAGACAGGAGTTTTAGTACCTACGAGCAGTACTTC.

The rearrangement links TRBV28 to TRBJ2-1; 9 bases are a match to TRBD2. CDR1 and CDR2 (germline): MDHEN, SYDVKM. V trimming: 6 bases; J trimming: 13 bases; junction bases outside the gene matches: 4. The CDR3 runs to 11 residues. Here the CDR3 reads CASSGTSIQFF. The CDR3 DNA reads TGTGCCAGCAGCGGGACTAGCATTCAGTTCTTC.

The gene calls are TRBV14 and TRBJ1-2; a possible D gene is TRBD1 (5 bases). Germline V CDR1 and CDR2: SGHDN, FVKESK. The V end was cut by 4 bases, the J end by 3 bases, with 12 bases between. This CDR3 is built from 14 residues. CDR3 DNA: TGTGCCAGCAGCCGCGTGTGGGGCGACTATGGCTACACCTTC. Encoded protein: CASSRVWGDYGYTF.

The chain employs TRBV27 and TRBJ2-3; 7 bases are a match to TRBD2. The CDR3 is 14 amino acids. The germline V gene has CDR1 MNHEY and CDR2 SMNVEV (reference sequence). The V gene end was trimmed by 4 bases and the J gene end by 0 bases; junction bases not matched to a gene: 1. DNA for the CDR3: TGTGCCAGCAGTTATAGCGGGAGCACAGATACGCAGTATTTT. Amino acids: CASSYSGSTDTQYF.

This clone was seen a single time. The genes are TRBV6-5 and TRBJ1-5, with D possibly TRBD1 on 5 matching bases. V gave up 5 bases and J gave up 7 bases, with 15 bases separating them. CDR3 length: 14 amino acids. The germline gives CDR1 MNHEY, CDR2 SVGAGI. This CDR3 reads CASSIRQGGQPQHF. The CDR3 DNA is TGTGCCAGCAGTATCCGGCAGGGCGGACAGCCCCAGCATTTT.

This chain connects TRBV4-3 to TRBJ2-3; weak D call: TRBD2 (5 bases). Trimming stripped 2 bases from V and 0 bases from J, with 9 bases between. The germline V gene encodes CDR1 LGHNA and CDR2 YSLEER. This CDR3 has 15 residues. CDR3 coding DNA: TGCGCCAGCAGCCAACTCGGACTGAGCACAGATACGCAGTATTTT. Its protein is CASSQLGLSTDTQYF.

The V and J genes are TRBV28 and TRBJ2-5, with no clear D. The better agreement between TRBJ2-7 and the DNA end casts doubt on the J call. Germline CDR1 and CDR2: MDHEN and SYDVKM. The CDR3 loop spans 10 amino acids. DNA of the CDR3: TGTGCCAGCAGTTTAAACGAGCAGTACTTC. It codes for CASSLNEQYF.

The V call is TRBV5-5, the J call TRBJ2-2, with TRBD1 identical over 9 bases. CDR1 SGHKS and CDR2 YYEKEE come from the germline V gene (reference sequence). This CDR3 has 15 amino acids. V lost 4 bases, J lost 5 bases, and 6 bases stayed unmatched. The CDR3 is CASSPGTGKTGELFF. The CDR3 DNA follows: TGTGCCAGCAGCCCGGGGACAGGGAAGACCGGGGAGCTGTTTTTT.